These T cell receptor beta chains were read from a single sample in a study of T cells in Graves' hyperthyroidism and ophthalmopathy. TCRdb fed the multiplex PCR reads into MiXCR, producing one record per CDR3 protein. This sample carries about 560,000 distinct CDR3 sequences, 13% to 15% of them seen once, and the ten largest clones take roughly 14%. Input material: blood. The receptors stem from a woman between 40 and 50 years old with Graves' hyperthyroidism. Each CDR3 is given with its conserved first and last residue. Fields, in order: V gene, D gene, J gene, clone size, CDR3 DNA, CDR3 protein. D genes are given only for firm matches. Clone size is not always given. Where it is, it says once, few, many or a class for expanded clones.

TRBV18	NA	TRBJ2-3	many	TGTGCCAGCTCACCACCGATGTTTGGGCTCACAGATACGCAGTATTTT	CASSPPMFGLTDTQYF
TRBV6-2/TRBV6-3	NA	TRBJ1-2	NA	TGTGCCAGCAGCCCAGGAGTGTGGGACTATGGCTACACCTTC	CASSPGVWDYGYTF
TRBV29-1	NA	TRBJ1-1	many	TGCAGCGTTGATATAGTACGGAACACTGAAGCTTTCTTT	CSVDIVRNTEAFF
TRBV28	NA	TRBJ1-2	many	TGTGCCAGCAGTCTCTCCAGGTATTATGGCTACACCTTC	CASSLSRYYGYTF
TRBV2	NA	TRBJ2-3	many	TGTGCCAGCAGTACTCAGCGGAGATGGGTGACAGATACGCAGTATTTT	CASSTQRRWVTDTQYF
TRBV24-1	TRBD2	TRBJ2-1	NA	TGTGCCACCAGTGAGGTTAGCGGGAGTATTAAGCAGTTCTTC	CATSEVSGSIKQFF
TRBV20-1	TRBD2	TRBJ2-3	many	TGCAGTGCTAGTAAGACTAGCGGGAGCCCAGATACGCAGTATTTT	CSASKTSGSPDTQYF
TRBV3-1	NA	TRBJ2-5	many	TGTGCCAGCAGCCAAAGGGACGGGCAAGAGACCCAGTACTTC	CASSQRDGQETQYF
TRBV28	NA	TRBJ1-4	few	TGTGCCAGCACTAAAGGGGCAGGTGGTGAAAAACTGTTTTTT	CASTKGAGGEKLFF
TRBV18	NA	TRBJ1-5	NA	TGTGCCAGCTCGGCGAGGGTAAATAGCAATCAGCCCCAGCATTTT	CASSARVNSNQPQHF
TRBV19	NA	TRBJ1-1	NA	TGTGCCACCCGCGATCTATTCAACACTGAAGCTTTCTTT	CATRDLFNTEAFF
TRBV20-1	NA	TRBJ1-2	NA	TGCATTTCTTCAGACGGATTAAACTATGGCTACACCTTC	CISSDGLNYGYTF
TRBV14	NA	TRBJ2-5	once	TGTGCCAGCAGCCTAAAGTCCTGGGAGACCCAGTACTTC	CASSLKSWETQYF
TRBV24-1	NA	TRBJ2-5	NA	TGTGCCACCAGTGATAAACAAGAGACCCAGTACTTC	CATSDKQETQYF
TRBV2	NA	TRBJ2-4	NA	TGTGCCAGCAGTCCTTTGACCCTGGCCAAAAACATTCAGTACTTC	CASSPLTLAKNIQYF
TRBV4-2	TRBD1	TRBJ1-3	NA	TGTGCCAGCAGCCCCCTAGGGGGCTTGGGCGGAAACACCATATATTTT	CASSPLGGLGGNTIYF
TRBV29-1	NA	TRBJ2-7	NA	TGCAGCGCTACAAAGGGGTCGGGGTCCTACGAGCAGTACTTC	CSATKGSGSYEQYF
TRBV12-3/TRBV12-4	NA	TRBJ1-1	many	TGTGCCAGCAGTTTCGGGTACACTGAAGCTTTCTTT	CASSFGYTEAFF
TRBV27	NA	TRBJ1-2	many	TGTGCCAGCAGCCTTGGACCGGGAATCTATGGCTACACCTTC	CASSLGPGIYGYTF
TRBV28	TRBD1	TRBJ2-7	many	TGTGCCAGCAGTTTTGGGGGACAGGGGCCGACCAAACAGTGGGAGCAGTACTTC	CASSFGGQGPTKQWEQYF
TRBV29-1	NA	TRBJ2-7	many	TGCAGCGTTGAAGGGGGTCAAGCCTACGAGCAGTACTTC	CSVEGGQAYEQYF
TRBV6-1	NA	TRBJ2-1	NA	TGTGCCAGCAGTGAAAGTGGGAACGATGAGCAGTTCTTC	CASSESGNDEQFF
TRBV30	NA	TRBJ1-1	many	TGTGCCTGGAGGCAGAGAGGGGGAGGCACTGAAGCTTTCTTT	CAWRQRGGGTEAFF
TRBV10-3	TRBD1	TRBJ2-7	many	TGTGCCATCAGCGTGGGACAGGGTACCCACGAGCAGTACTTC	CAISVGQGTHEQYF
TRBV20-1	NA	TRBJ2-2	few	TGCAGTGCTAGCCTCAGCGTCAACACCGGGGAGCTGTTTTTT	CSASLSVNTGELFF
TRBV5-1	NA	TRBJ2-1	many	TGCGCCAGCAGCCGGGGGTCGGTCAGCGTCCGCAATGAGCAGTTCTTC	CASSRGSVSVRNEQFF
TRBV3-1	NA	TRBJ2-1	many	TGTGCCAGCAGCCAAGGGGGACGCAGTGAGCAGTTCTTC	CASSQGGRSEQFF
TRBV9	NA	TRBJ2-2	few	TGTGCCAGCAGCGTAGATGCCGGGGTCGGGTTCGGCGGGGAGCTGTTTTTT	CASSVDAGVGFGGELFF
TRBV7-2	NA	TRBJ2-7	NA	TGTGCCAGCAGCTTACCACCCCAGGCGACGTACTACGAGCAGTACTTC	CASSLPPQATYYEQYF
TRBV30	NA	TRBJ2-5	many	TGTGCCTGGAGTCAGGCGGTGGAGACCCAGTACTTC	CAWSQAVETQYF
TRBV10-3	TRBD1	TRBJ2-3	NA	TGTGCCATCAGTGAGGACAGGGACGATACGCAGTATTTT	CAISEDRDDTQYF
TRBV12-3/TRBV12-4	NA	TRBJ2-5	many	TGTGCCAGCAGTTTGCAGACAAAAGAGACCCAGTACTTC	CASSLQTKETQYF
TRBV28	NA	TRBJ1-2	many	TGTGCCAGCAGTGGCCGAGTGTATGGCTACACCTTC	CASSGRVYGYTF
TRBV7-2	TRBD1	TRBJ2-3	NA	TGTGCCAGCAGCACTCGCAGGACAGGGGGTAGAGATACGCAGTATTTT	CASSTRRTGGRDTQYF
TRBV12-3/TRBV12-4	NA	TRBJ1-1	many	TGTGCCAGCAGCCCCCCCAGGGCCACTGAAGCTTTCTTT	CASSPPRATEAFF
TRBV20-1	TRBD2	TRBJ2-1	many	TGCAGTGCGACCCCGGGACTAGCGACCCGCAATGAGCAGTTCTTC	CSATPGLATRNEQFF
TRBV28	TRBD1	TRBJ1-6	many	TGTGCCAGCAGAAAACGACAGGGGTTGTACTCCTATAATTCACCCCTCCACTTT	CASRKRQGLYSYNSPLHF
TRBV3-1	NA	TRBJ2-3	many	TGTGCCAGCAGCCAAGGCCAGGGAAGAAACCGAGATACGCAGTATTTT	CASSQGQGRNRDTQYF
TRBV29-1	NA	TRBJ2-2	few	TGCAGCGCTGGACACTCGAACACCGGGGAGCTGTTTTTT	CSAGHSNTGELFF
TRBV15	TRBD2	TRBJ2-1	NA	TGTGCCACCAGCGGGCCCCCCGGACTAGCGGGCTACAATGAGCAGTTCTTC	CATSGPPGLAGYNEQFF
TRBV12-3/TRBV12-4	TRBD1	TRBJ2-2	few	TGTGCCAGCTCTTTCACCGGACAGGGGTCCGGGGAGCTGTTTTTT	CASSFTGQGSGELFF